This T cell receptor (beta chain) was profiled in a study of CD8 T cells in ankylosing spondylitis. Findings and limits, study-wide: In ankylosing spondylitis blood, a motif of fewer than 10 highly homologous TCR beta variants appeared characteristic.

TCRdb reprocessed the 5' RACE reads with MiXCR, giving one entry per CDR3 protein. The data show over 600,000 distinct CDR3 sequences, roughly 19% seen once. Per germline, CDR1 SGHAT and CDR2 FQNNGV. This CDR3 region has 15 residues. V lost 6 bases to trimming and J lost 0 bases, with 12 bases between them. To note about this clonotype: Its cognate antigen is unknown.

The sequence was collected from a male donor with ankylosing spondylitis. What was sequenced was blood, either unsorted or a sorted T cell fraction (not recorded which). V usage is TRBV11-2 and J usage is TRBJ2-1; D is unclear. The CDR3 here is CASRKPGGSYNEQFF. CDR3 bases: TGTGCCAGCAGAAAACCAGGTGGCTCCTACAATGAGCAGTTCTTC.